Below, 15 T cell receptor beta chains from the same sample are listed, as sequenced in a study of T cells in Graves' hyperthyroidism and ophthalmopathy. Regions amplified from RNA transcripts were the TCR beta CDR3 regions. HTBI primers were employed in a first-round RT-PCR of the TCR CDR3. TCRdb re-analysed the multiplex PCR reads in MiXCR, keeping a single row per CDR3 protein. The sample shows 250,000 or so distinct CDR3 sequences, 15% of them seen only once. The specimen sequenced was blood. The receptors here all came from a woman aged 50 to 60 with Graves' hyperthyroidism that later progressed to Graves' ophthalmopathy.

This clonotype was seen at least ten times. The rearrangement joins TRBV20-1 to TRBJ2-7; 9 nucleotides agree with TRBD2. Germline lookup yields CDR1 DFQATT and CDR2 SNEGSKA (reference sequence). CDR3 length equals 14 residues. With 6 bases clipped from V and 2 bases from J, the junction kept 8 bases outside the gene matches. The CDR3 region has the DNA TGCAGTGCCCGACTAGCGGATAAAACCTACGAGCAGTACTTC. Translation: CSARLADKTYEQYF.

This clonotype came up many times. CDR3 residues: CAWIGSGATEAFF. DNA of the CDR3: TGTGCCTGGATCGGCTCGGGAGCCACTGAAGCTTTCTTT. The chain employs TRBV30 and TRBJ1-1, with D unresolved. The ends were cut back, 4 bases at V and 4 bases at J, with 13 bases in the middle. CDR1 is GTSNPN, CDR2 SVGIG, per germline (reference sequence). The CDR3 extends over 13 amino acids.

This clonotype was counted ten times or more. V usage is TRBV2 and J usage is TRBJ1-4, with 10 nucleotides matching TRBD1. Germline V gives CDR1 SNHLY, CDR2 FYNNEI. This CDR3 is 15 amino acids long. V was pared by 6 bases and J by 7 bases, with 8 bases of the junction left unmatched. The CDR3 nucleotides read TGTGCCAGCAGGGCCCTTGGGACAGGGGTTGAAAAACTGTTTTTT. Its translation is CASRALGTGVEKLFF.

The CDR3 region is CASSPLQDTEAFF. The CDR3 coding sequence is TGTGCCAGCTCACCATTGCAGGACACTGAAGCTTTCTTT. The chain links TRBV18 to TRBJ1-1; D is undetermined. CDR3 size: 13 residues. Germline V gives CDR1 KGHSH, CDR2 LQKENI. V lost 2 bases and J 3 bases, leaving 7 bases between the germline ends.

The rearrangement uses TRBV5-1 and TRBJ2-3; 7 positions agree with TRBD1. In germline, CDR1 is SGHRS, CDR2 YFSETQ. The CDR3 length is 16 residues. Trimming cost V 4 bases and J 0 bases; bases outside gene matches: 8. The DNA of the CDR3 is TGCGCCAGCAGCCCCGAGACAGGGTCTAGCACAGATACGCAGTATTTT. Its translation is CASSPETGSSTDTQYF.

This clonotype has a count of ten or more. This sequence joins TRBV6-1 and TRBJ1-2; D possibly corresponds to TRBD1 (5 bases). This CDR3 comprises 13 residues. Trimming stripped 4 bases from V and 4 bases from J, with 10 bases between. Germline loops: CDR1 MNHNS, CDR2 SASEGT. The CDR3 region is CASSGGGGYGYTF. The CDR3 bases are TGTGCCAGCAGTGGGGGGGGAGGCTATGGCTACACCTTC.

There are many counts of this clonotype. The chain is built from TRBV20-1 and TRBJ2-1; TRBD2 matches 8 bases. The junction had 16 bases not matched to a gene; V was cut back by 0 bases and J by 0 bases. There are 20 residues in the CDR3. The V gene's germline CDR1 is DFQATT and CDR2 SNEGSKA (reference sequence). The CDR3 DNA reads as TGCAGTGCTAGAGATCGAGGGGAGACTAGCGTAGAAAGCTCCTACAATGAGCAGTTCTTC. Its protein is CSARDRGETSVESSYNEQFF.

This clonotype has ten or more counts. The V gene is TRBV20-1, the J gene TRBJ1-2; no reliable D call. The germline gives CDR1 DFQATT, CDR2 SNEGSKA (reference sequence). V shed 1 base and J shed 4 bases, with 13 bases lying between them. This CDR3 contains 14 residues. CDR3 nucleotides: TGCAGTGCTAGAGTGGAAGAATCGATCTATGGCTACACCTTC. This codes for CSARVEESIYGYTF.

The chain employs TRBV2 and TRBJ2-1; D remains unclear. Germline-derived CDR1 and CDR2 are SNHLY and FYNNEI. Trimming shortened V by 1 base and J by 4 bases, and 14 bases separated the two germline ends. This CDR3 is built from 16 residues. DNA of the CDR3: TGTGCCAGCAGTGAAGGAGATACAACGCATTACAATGAGCAGTTCTTC. This encodes CASSEGDTTHYNEQFF. The full variable domain, with the rest looked up from reference TRBV2 and TRBJ2-1, is EPEVTQTPSHQVTQMGQEVILRCVPISNHLYFYWYRQILGQKVEFLVSFYNNEISEKSEIFDDQFSVERPDGSNFTLKIRSTKLEDSAMYFCASSEGDTTHYNEQFFGPGTRLTVL.

At least ten counts were recorded for this clonotype. The V call is TRBV3-1, the J call TRBJ1-1; 8 nucleotides match TRBD1. The CDR3 spans 15 residues. In germline, CDR1 is LGHDT, CDR2 YNNKEL (reference sequence). The J segment lost 5 bases and the V segment lost 5 bases, leaving 10 bases of the junction unmatched. CDR3 sequence: CASSSRRDRWTEAFF. The CDR3 DNA sequence: TGTGCCAGCAGCTCGCGGCGGGACAGGTGGACTGAAGCTTTCTTT.

There are a few counts of this clonotype. CDR3 sequence reads: CASSLGTNNLAKNIQYF. CDR3 nucleotides: TGTGCCAGCAGTCTCGGGACAAACAATCTAGCCAAAAACATTCAGTACTTC. V and J are TRBV5-8 and TRBJ2-4; tentatively, D is TRBD1 (6 bases). The germline V and J ends were trimmed by 5 bases and 0 bases, with 18 bases remaining between them. Per the germline V gene, CDR1 is SGHTS and CDR2 is YDEGEE. CDR3 length: 17 amino acids.

This clonotype has a handful of counts. A much larger clone differs from this one at a single base, so this may be a read error. The J gene is TRBJ2-7, the V gene TRBV2, with unresolved D. CDR1 and CDR2 from the germline V gene are SNHLY and FYNNEI. The CDR3 runs to 11 residues. CDR3 DNA: TGTGCCCGCAGTGCCGACTACGAGCAGTACTTC. It specifies CARSADYEQYF.

This clonotype was found many times. The chain joins TRBV18 to TRBJ1-1; D unclear. This CDR3 spans 16 amino acids. CDR1 is KGHSH and CDR2 is LQKENI in the germline V gene. V lost 1 base and J 1 base, leaving 13 bases between the germline ends. CDR3 sequence (DNA): TGTGCCAGCTCACCACTCTTTGGTCTGCGGAACACTGAAGCTTTCTTT. Translated: CASSPLFGLRNTEAFF.

This clonotype was seen just once. V and J are TRBV11-2 and TRBJ1-2, with D unresolved. The length of the CDR3 is 14 residues. The ends were cut back, 1 base at V and 3 bases at J, with 9 bases in the middle. Germline V lookup: CDR1 SGHAT, CDR2 FQNNGV. CDR3 residues: CASSLAAGDYGYTF. Written as DNA, the CDR3 is TGTGCCAGCAGCTTAGCGGCAGGTGACTATGGCTACACCTTC.

The chain employs TRBV5-4 and TRBJ1-1; D call uncertain. Per the germline V gene, CDR1 is SGHNT and CDR2 is YYREEE (reference sequence). The CDR3 spans 13 residues. The V end lost 4 bases, the J end lost 4 bases, and 11 bases lay between the germline ends. In DNA, the CDR3 is TGTGCCAGCAGCATCTCGAGGACCACTGAAGCTTTCTTT. Encoded protein: CASSISRTTEAFF. The variable domain in full, completed from reference TRBV5-4 and TRBJ1-1, reads ETGVTQSPTHLIKTRGQQVTLRCSSQSGHNTVSWYQQALGQGPQFIFQYYREEENGRGNFPPRFSGLQFPNYSSELNVNALELDDSALYLCASSISRTTEAFFGQGTRLTVV.